This TCR beta chain was sequenced in a study of cytomegalovirus exposure and HLA in healthy donors. Study observations and caveats: A later analysis reportedly identified an Asian-associated ancestry cluster as carrying fewer N-insertions than the approximately 640-donor mean. Researchers left out some V segments, among them TRBV6-2 and TRBV6-3, as indistinguishable.

Germline V gives CDR1 SEHNR, CDR2 FQNEAQ (reference sequence). The CDR3 has 16 residues. Trimming removed 2 bases at V and 10 bases at J, with 20 bases between. The PCR contained 60 Vbeta and 13 Jbeta primers. The repertoire was sequenced with immunoSEQ multiplex PCR; TCRdb's copy has only in-frame clones and lacks some. The sample has 150,000 or so clones; over 75% are singletons. This clone has a handful of counts. Its specificity is unknown. The genes are TRBV7-9 and TRBJ1-4; a weak D match, TRBD1 (5 bases). This TCR derives from a man aged 18 to 35 in good health and CMV-seropositive. The source material was PBMCs. The CDR3 here is CASSLSTVGEVGKLFF. CDR3 nucleotides: TGTGCCAGCAGCTTATCGACAGTCGGTGAGGTTGGAAAACTGTTTTTT.